Listed here are 16 T cell receptor beta chains from one sample, sequenced in a study of cytomegalovirus exposure and HLA in healthy donors. Use of 60 Vbeta and 13 Jbeta primers characterized the PCR. Sequencing was performed with immunoSEQ multiplex PCR; in TCRdb, only in-frame clones are kept and a portion is missing. The table lists nearly 95,000 clones, 7.5% to 8.5% of them singletons. Sequencing was performed on PBMCs. The receptors were sampled from a man in his fifties or sixties in good health and CMV-seronegative.

This clone occurred a few times. This sequence joins TRBV18 and TRBJ2-3, with unresolved D. Germline CDR1 KGHSH, CDR2 LQKENI. V was trimmed by 0 bases and J by 6 bases, leaving 10 bases between them. This CDR3 has 14 amino acids. Here the CDR3 DNA reads TGTGCCAGCTCACCACCCGCCTCCAGGGATACGCAGTATTTT. Translation: CASSPPASRDTQYF. Supplemented by reference TRBV18 and TRBJ2-3, the full variable domain reads NAGVMQNPRHLVRRRGQEARLRCSPMKGHSHVYWYRQLPEEGLKFMVYLQKENIIDESGMPKERFSAEFPKEGPSILRIQQVVRGDSAAYFCASSPPASRDTQYFGPGTRLTVL.

Worth noting for this clone: This specimen includes other DNA sequences encoding the same CDR3. The chain employs TRBV7-9 and TRBJ1-5, with a possible D match to TRBD1 (5 bases). The CDR3 has 14 residues. Germline CDR1 is SEHNR and CDR2 is FQNEAQ (reference sequence). V lost 1 base, J lost 4 bases, and 8 bases lay in between. Written as DNA, the CDR3 is TGTGCCAGCAGCTTAGGACAGCAAAATCAGCCCCAGCATTTT. Amino acid sequence: CASSLGQQNQPQHF.

This clone has at least ten counts. This rearrangement joins TRBV5-1 to TRBJ2-1, with 11 bases fitting TRBD2. Germline CDR1 and CDR2: SGHRS and YFSETQ. V shed 2 bases, J shed 4 bases, and the junction held 2 bases outside the gene matches. This CDR3 region has 15 residues. CDR3 bases: TGCGCCAGCAGCTTTACTAGCGGGGGTTACAATGAGCAGTTCTTC. Amino acid sequence: CASSFTSGGYNEQFF.

The rearrangement uses TRBV11-2 and TRBJ2-4; TRBD2 matches 9 bases. CDR1 is SGHAT, CDR2 FQNNGV, per germline. CDR3 length: 14 amino acids. The ends lost 5 bases at V and 6 bases at J; junction bases unmatched: 5. The CDR3 bases are TGTGCCAGCAGCCCGACTAGCGGTGTAAACATTCAGTACTTC. It specifies CASSPTSGVNIQYF.

The CDR3 sequence: CASSDRDRVNSPLHF. DNA for the CDR3: TGTGCCAGCAGTGACCGGGACAGGGTTAATTCACCCCTCCACTTT. The rearrangement uses TRBV28 and TRBJ1-6, with TRBD1 matching 9 bases. Per germline, CDR1 MDHEN and CDR2 SYDVKM. With V trimmed by 5 bases and J by 6 bases, 5 bases remained unmatched. CDR3 length equals 15 residues.

The CDR3: CASSLWGGGTTDTQYF. In DNA, the CDR3 is TGTGCCAGCAGTTTATGGGGCGGGGGGACCACAGATACGCAGTATTTT. V gene TRBV27 combines with J gene TRBJ2-3; TRBD2 aligns across 8 bases. The CDR3 runs to 16 residues. V lost 1 base, J lost 2 bases, and 5 bases stayed unmatched. Germline values: CDR1 MNHEY, CDR2 SMNVEV (reference sequence).

This clone turned up a few times. V and J are TRBV29-1 and TRBJ2-7; 9 bases are a match to TRBD1. Trimming at V came to 5 bases and at J to 6 bases, leaving 8 bases not matched to a gene. This CDR3 contains 13 residues. The germline V gene has CDR1 SQVTM and CDR2 ANQGSEA. The DNA for the CDR3 is TGCAGCGTTTTAGGACAGGGGTTGGGCGAGCAGTACTTC. As protein: CSVLGQGLGEQYF.

Only a few counts were recorded for this clone. This sequence joins TRBV7-9 and TRBJ1-3; D is possibly TRBD1 (6 bases). The length of the CDR3 is 15 residues. V was pared by 5 bases and J by 0 bases, with 11 bases between. Germline V lookup: CDR1 SEHNR, CDR2 FQNEAQ (reference sequence). The CDR3 DNA sequence: TGTGCCAGCAGCCAAGGACAGATCTCTGGAAACACCATATATTTT. It translates to CASSQGQISGNTIYF.

This clone was detected only a few times. V gene TRBV12-5 combines with J gene TRBJ2-5; D remains unclear. V was clipped by 1 base and J by 1 base, with 4 bases between them. CDR3 length: 13 amino acids. Germline V lookup: CDR1 LGHNT, CDR2 FRNRAP. The CDR3, as DNA: TGTGCTAGTGGTTTGGACGGCCAAGAGACCCAGTACTTC. Translating gives CASGLDGQETQYF.

This chain connects TRBV9 to TRBJ1-2; tentative D call: TRBD1 (5 bases). The CDR3 is made up of 11 amino acids. With 3 bases removed from V and 8 bases from J, the gap between germline ends came to 8 bases. Germline-derived CDR1 and CDR2 are SGDLS and YYNGEE. In nucleotides, the CDR3 is TGTGCCAGCAGCGGCCGGGGGGGCTACACCTTC. Translating it yields CASSGRGGYTF.

In this sample, this clone turned up a few times. CDR3 sequence reads: CASSPRGTYGYTF. In DNA, the CDR3 is TGTGCCAGCAGTCCCAGGGGCACCTATGGCTACACCTTC. This chain joins TRBV28 and TRBJ1-2, with D tentatively TRBD1 (6 bases). Trimming removed 5 bases from V and 4 bases from J, with 11 bases in between. Germline CDR1 reads MDHEN; CDR2 reads SYDVKM. This CDR3 spans 13 amino acids.

In this sample, this clone turned up a few times. V usage is TRBV11-2 and J usage is TRBJ1-1; D is unresolved. Deletions cut 6 bases from V and 0 bases from J, with 14 bases between. The CDR3 runs to 15 residues. Germline values: CDR1 SGHAT, CDR2 FQNNGV. The CDR3 region is CASSTEGSLNTEAFF. The CDR3 DNA is TGTGCCAGCAGTACCGAAGGGAGCCTGAACACTGAAGCTTTCTTT.

The V and J genes are TRBV4-1 and TRBJ1-6; 9 bases are shared with TRBD1. This CDR3 has 14 residues. The ends lost 6 bases at V and 5 bases at J; junction bases unmatched: 2. CDR1 and CDR2 from the germline V gene are MGHRA and YSYEKL. The CDR3 protein is CASRDRGDNSPLHF. DNA of the CDR3: TGCGCCAGCAGAGACAGGGGGGATAATTCACCCCTCCACTTT.

This clone was seen only a few times. V is TRBV6-6 and J is TRBJ2-2; 9 nucleotides match TRBD1. The CDR3 covers 16 residues. V lost 5 bases to trimming and J lost 5 bases; unmatched junction nucleotides: 9. Germline loops: CDR1 MNHNY, CDR2 SVGAGI (reference sequence). The CDR3 loop reads CASSPLTGGPTGELFF. CDR3 DNA: TGTGCCAGCAGTCCGCTGACAGGGGGTCCTACCGGGGAGCTGTTTTTT.

This clone was seen a handful of times. This rearrangement joins TRBV28 to TRBJ1-1, with D maybe TRBD1 (5 bases). Trimming removed 3 bases at V and 1 base at J, with 12 bases between. CDR3 length: 15 amino acids. CDR1 MDHEN and CDR2 SYDVKM come from the germline V gene. The CDR3, as DNA: TGTGCCAGCAGTTTTCGACAGTTGGGGAACACTGAAGCTTTCTTT. Amino acid sequence: CASSFRQLGNTEAFF.

The gene calls are TRBV5-4 and TRBJ2-7; weak D call: TRBD1 (6 bases). This CDR3 spans 14 amino acids. V gave up 0 bases and J gave up 6 bases, with 13 bases separating them. Germline V gene data show CDR1 as SGHNT and CDR2 as YYREEE (reference sequence). CDR3 coding DNA: TGTGCCAGCAGCTTGGTACAGGGTATTGGCGAGCAGTACTTC. This encodes CASSLVQGIGEQYF.